This T cell receptor (beta chain) was found in a study of long-term antiretroviral therapy in people with HIV. Version v3.0 of the immunoSEQ assay ran at survey level. Generated by immunoSEQ multiplex PCR, the TCRdb table keeps only in-frame clones and is missing some. The sample lists some 17,000 clones; 75% to 85% were seen once. About this clone itself: Antigen unknown.

V shed 0 bases, J shed 4 bases, and the junction held 5 bases outside the gene matches. The CDR3 totals 16 residues. CDR1 and CDR2 from the germline V gene are MGHRA and YSYEKL. Points from the study as a whole: Clonal populations expanded prior to ART predominated within the repertoire at all time points. Diversity rose after ART but stayed below transplant donor controls.

The sample in question was unsorted PBMCs, obtained at the start of antiretroviral therapy. The clonotype was recovered from a man aged 25 to 45 with HIV. The V call is TRBV4-1, the J call TRBJ2-2, with 7 bases identical to TRBD2. In nucleotides, the CDR3 is TGCGCCAGCAGCCAAGAAGCGGGGATGAGCACCGGGGAGCTGTTTTTT. Translating gives CASSQEAGMSTGELFF.